Below, 15 T cell receptor beta chains from the same sample are listed, as sequenced in a study of TIL therapy for anti-PD-1-resistant metastatic lung cancer. The time point was: pre-treatment sample, taken before nivolumab and TIL therapy. The immunoSEQ assay was v3. The repertoire was sequenced with immunoSEQ multiplex PCR; TCRdb's copy has only in-frame clones and lacks some. The sample yields 55,000 to 60,000 clones, about 73% seen once. The sample was blood, taken at baseline. These receptor sequences come from a person aged 25 to 85 with non-small cell lung cancer.

The chain joins TRBV7-8 to TRBJ2-7; D is perhaps TRBD1 or TRBD2 (5 bases each). In germline, CDR1 is SGHVS, CDR2 FQNEAQ. There are 13 residues in the CDR3. V gave up 4 bases and J gave up 7 bases, with 14 bases separating them. The CDR3 here is CASSSQGVGEQYF. The CDR3 DNA follows: TGTGCCAGCAGCTCCCAGGGAGTTGGAGAGCAGTACTTC.

The CDR3 sequence: CASSNDLGGNQPQHF. As DNA, the CDR3 is TGTGCCAGCAGTAATGACCTGGGAGGCAATCAGCCCCAGCATTTT. The V call is TRBV25-1, the J call TRBJ1-5; D unclear. V lost 5 bases and J 2 bases, leaving 13 bases between the germline ends. This CDR3 region has 15 residues. Germline loops: CDR1 MGHDK, CDR2 SYGVNS.

J is TRBJ2-7 and V is TRBV18; tentative D call: TRBD2 (7 bases). V lost 2 bases and J lost 5, with 10 bases in between. CDR1 and CDR2 (germline): KGHSH, LQKENI. The CDR3 runs to 13 residues. The CDR3 here is CASSPTGGDEQYF. In nucleotides, the CDR3 is TGTGCCAGCTCACCAACGGGGGGCGACGAGCAGTACTTC.

The rearrangement joins TRBV28 to TRBJ1-6, with D tentatively TRBD1 (6 bases). There are 17 residues in the CDR3. Germline loops: CDR1 MDHEN, CDR2 SYDVKM. V lost 8 bases and J 1 base, leaving 18 bases between the germline ends. The CDR3 bases are TGTGCCAGCCGTATCCAGACAGGCACTTCCTATAATTCACCCCTCCACTTT. This sequence encodes CASRIQTGTSYNSPLHF.

The chain is built from TRBV5-1 and TRBJ1-2; tentative D call: TRBD1 (5 bases). CDR3 size: 15 residues. V lost 3 bases and J 4 bases, leaving 16 bases between the germline ends. Germline-derived CDR1 and CDR2 are SGHRS and YFSETQ. The CDR3 region is CASSWDATPPYGYTF. The CDR3 nucleotides are TGCGCCAGCAGCTGGGACGCCACCCCTCCCTATGGCTACACCTTC.

This clone occurred once. The DNA of the CDR3 is TGTGCCAGCAGTGTTGCTTTAACACCCCTCCACTTT. It specifies CASSVALTPLHF. The J gene is TRBJ1-6, the V gene TRBV6-1; no clear D gene. From germline, CDR1 is MNHNS and CDR2 SASEGT. The CDR3 is 12 residues long. V gave up 4 bases and J gave up 11 bases, with 9 bases separating them.

This chain connects TRBV6-5 to TRBJ2-2; TRBD2 agrees at 8 bases. The CDR3 consists of 14 residues. J lost 3 bases, V lost 11 bases, and 8 bases had no gene match. In germline, CDR1 is MNHEY, CDR2 SVGAGI. CDR3 sequence reads: CAARGLGYTGELFF. In nucleotides, the CDR3 is TGTGCCGCCCGGGGACTAGGGTACACCGGGGAGCTGTTTTTT.

This clone was recorded once. The rearrangement joins TRBV19 to TRBJ1-5; D gene uncertain. V lost 8 bases to trimming and J lost 3 bases, with 17 bases between them. The V gene's germline CDR1 is LNHDA and CDR2 SQIVND (reference sequence). This CDR3 is built from 15 residues. CDR3: CASSGRPTSNQPQHF. CDR3 nucleotide sequence: TGTGCCAGTTCCGGGAGACCAACCTCCAATCAGCCCCAGCATTTT.

This rearrangement joins TRBV18 to TRBJ2-5; unclear D gene. The germline V gene encodes CDR1 KGHSH and CDR2 LQKENI. The germline V and J ends were trimmed by 3 bases and 4 bases, with 6 bases remaining between them. This CDR3 is built from 12 residues. The CDR3 DNA reads TGTGCCAGCTCACCGTCCCCAGAGACCCAGTACTTC. Translating it yields CASSPSPETQYF.

The chain uses TRBV20-1 and TRBJ2-1; D unclear. The V end was cut by 1 base, the J end by 5 bases, with 3 bases between. This CDR3 contains 11 residues. Germline CDR1 reads DFQATT; CDR2 reads SNEGSKA (reference sequence). The CDR3 DNA reads TGCAGTGCTAGAGGAAACAATGAGCAGTTCTTC. Translation: CSARGNNEQFF.

This clone has a single count. The chain couples TRBV15 to TRBJ2-1; no firm D call. The CDR3 has 17 amino acids. Trimming shortened V by 1 base and J by 7 bases, and 20 bases separated the two germline ends. The germline gives CDR1 LNHNV, CDR2 YYDKDF (reference sequence). CDR3 protein: CATSRAAAGSKRNEQFF. CDR3 in DNA: TGTGCCACCAGCAGAGCGGCTGCAGGAAGTAAAAGGAATGAGCAGTTCTTC.

This clone was observed a single time. The chain employs TRBV7-9 and TRBJ1-2, with D uncertain. Trimming took off 7 bases at V and 3 bases at J, with 9 bases between the two ends. Germline loops: CDR1 SEHNR, CDR2 FQNEAQ (reference sequence). The CDR3 loop spans 12 amino acids. The CDR3 here is CASTREDYGYTF. CDR3 nucleotides: TGTGCCAGCACCCGGGAGGACTATGGCTACACCTTC.

The J gene is TRBJ2-7, the V gene TRBV9, with TRBD2 matching over 12 bases. The V gene end was trimmed by 2 bases and the J gene end by 1 base; junction bases not matched to a gene: 1. Germline V CDR1 and CDR2: SGDLS, YYNGEE. CDR3 size: 15 residues. CDR3 sequence reads: CASSVGLAGSYEQYF. Written as DNA, the CDR3 is TGTGCCAGCAGCGTCGGACTAGCGGGATCCTACGAGCAGTACTTC.

V and J are TRBV7-2 and TRBJ1-1, with 7 bases that match TRBD1. V gave up 5 bases and J gave up 0 bases; unmatched junction bases: 3. Germline-derived CDR1 and CDR2 are SGHTA and FQGNSA. CDR3 length: 14 residues. The CDR3 is CASSRDSLNTEAFF. For the CDR3, the DNA is TGTGCCAGCAGCCGGGACAGTTTGAACACTGAAGCTTTCTTT.

CDR3 coding DNA: TGTGCCAGCAGTTCCCCTGGGGGGAACACTGAAGCTTTCTTT. Encoded protein: CASSSPGGNTEAFF. V gene TRBV6-5 combines with J gene TRBJ1-1; D is possibly TRBD1 (5 bases). The CDR3 is made up of 14 amino acids. The germline CDR1 and CDR2 sequences are MNHEY and SVGAGI. V shed 4 bases and J shed 1 base, with 10 bases lying between them.